Each of the 25 T cell receptor beta chains below was sequenced from the same sample in a study of blood T cell repertoires in COVID-19 (dated by TCRdb to between 2020 and 2021). The library was obtained by the immunoSEQ multiplex PCR assay. In TCRdb, the immuneACCESS table is reduced to in-frame sequences with V and J assigned. These tables do not hold every clone; where another copy was compared, an unresolved V gene accounts for under half, and the others remain unexplained. The sample table shows some 240,000 clones, and 80% are seen once. The ten largest clonotypes hold 9.5% to 15% of the sample. The sequenced sample was peripheral blood. All receptors derive from a human donor in a cohort sampled during active COVID-19.

The V and J genes are TRBV19 and TRBJ2-5, with a tentative D call TRBD1 (6 bases). Germline V gene lookup returns CDR1 LNHDA and CDR2 SQIVND (reference sequence). The CDR3 has 13 amino acids. V was shortened by 3 bases and J by 2 bases, with 7 bases between the two germline ends. CDR3 DNA sequence: TGTGCCAGTAGTATGGACAGTCAAGAGACCCAGTACTTC. It is translated as CASSMDSQETQYF.

The chain has TRBV7-8 and TRBJ2-5; 8 positions agree with TRBD1. This CDR3 has 14 amino acids. The trim removed 5 bases at V and 7 bases at J, leaving 9 bases unmatched. The V gene's germline CDR1 is SGHVS and CDR2 FQNEAQ. The CDR3 sequence: CASSEQQGGGTQYF. CDR3 DNA sequence: TGTGCCAGCAGCGAACAACAGGGGGGAGGGACCCAGTACTTC.

The chain uses TRBV28 and TRBJ2-5; 11 positions match TRBD2. Germline V CDR1 and CDR2: MDHEN, SYDVKM. The V gene end was trimmed by 5 bases and the J gene end by 5 bases; junction bases not matched to a gene: 7. The CDR3 runs to 15 residues. The CDR3 region has the DNA TGTGCCAGCAGTGATAGCGGGGGGGCGTGGGAGACCCAGTACTTC. Translated: CASSDSGGAWETQYF.

The chain combines TRBV6-5 with TRBJ1-4, with 7 bases lining up with TRBD1. V trimming: 2 bases; J trimming: 8 bases; junction bases outside the gene matches: 11. Germline values: CDR1 MNHEY, CDR2 SVGAGI. CDR3 length equals 16 residues. CDR3 residues: CASSYGLTGVGEKLFF. CDR3 nucleotide sequence: TGTGCCAGCAGTTACGGACTAACAGGGGTGGGGGAAAAACTGTTTTTT.

V gene TRBV5-4 combines with J gene TRBJ2-7, with 11 nucleotides matching TRBD2. Germline loops: CDR1 SGHNT, CDR2 YYREEE (reference sequence). V gave up 1 base and J gave up 2 bases; unmatched junction bases: 5. This CDR3 spans 16 amino acids. The CDR3 DNA is TGTGCCAGCAGCTTGCCCAGTAGCGGGGGGGCCTACGAGCAGTACTTC. It is translated as CASSLPSSGGAYEQYF.

The chain combines TRBV9 with TRBJ1-2; D may be TRBD1 (6 bases). Germline CDR1 reads SGDLS; CDR2 reads YYNGEE. Trimming shortened V by 0 bases and J by 1 base, and 19 bases separated the two germline ends. CDR3 length equals 18 residues. For the CDR3, the DNA is TGTGCCAGCAGCGTAGCTCGGATGGGGGGGCGTTTTAACTATGGCTACACCTTC. This gives the protein CASSVARMGGRFNYGYTF.

This clone was recorded a few times. V gene TRBV27 combines with J gene TRBJ2-5, with a weak D call TRBD1 (6 bases). Looked up from germline, CDR1 is MNHEY and CDR2 is SMNVEV (reference sequence). CDR3 length: 15 amino acids. Between the trimmed V and J ends, which lost 3 bases and 1 base, there was a span of 12 bases. The CDR3, as DNA: TGTGCCAGCAGTTTCAACAGGGCCTCCCAAGAGACCCAGTACTTC. Residues: CASSFNRASQETQYF.

V usage is TRBV6-5 and J usage is TRBJ1-2; D is possibly TRBD1 (6 bases). The germline V gene encodes CDR1 MNHEY and CDR2 SVGAGI. V was trimmed by 5 bases and J by 4 bases, leaving 14 bases between them. The CDR3 sequence is 14 residues long. The CDR3 DNA reads TGTGCCAGCAGTCTGGACAGACTTCGCTATGGCTACACCTTC. Residues: CASSLDRLRYGYTF.

The V and J genes are TRBV6-5 and TRBJ2-1, with D tentatively TRBD1 (5 bases). This CDR3 region has 13 residues. V lost 0 bases to trimming and J lost 6 bases, with 6 bases between them. From germline, CDR1 is MNHEY and CDR2 SVGAGI. This CDR3 reads CASSYSTANEQFF. The CDR3 DNA follows: TGTGCCAGCAGTTACTCGACAGCCAATGAGCAGTTCTTC.

The V call is TRBV10-3, the J call TRBJ1-3; TRBD1 aligns across 10 bases. Germline CDR1 ENHRY, CDR2 SYGVKD. The V gene end was trimmed by 3 bases and the J gene end by 4 bases; junction bases not matched to a gene: 3. This CDR3 spans 15 amino acids. The CDR3 loop is CAISEDRGHGNTIYF. In DNA, the CDR3 is TGTGCCATCAGTGAAGACAGGGGGCACGGAAACACCATATATTTT.

The rearrangement joins TRBV2 to TRBJ2-4, with 7 bases that match TRBD1. The germline CDR1 and CDR2 sequences are SNHLY and FYNNEI. The length of the CDR3 is 14 residues. With V trimmed by 7 bases and J by 2 bases, 5 bases remained unmatched. CDR3 protein: CASIPTGTKNIQYF. The CDR3 nucleotides read TGTGCCAGCATCCCGACAGGGACCAAAAACATTCAGTACTTC. The full variable domain, rest sourced from reference TRBV2 and TRBJ2-4, is EPEVTQTPSHQVTQMGQEVILRCVPISNHLYFYWYRQILGQKVEFLVSFYNNEISEKSEIFDDQFSVERPDGSNFTLKIRSTKLEDSAMYFCASIPTGTKNIQYFGAGTRLSVL.

This sequence joins TRBV5-1 and TRBJ1-5, with D maybe TRBD1 (5 bases). Germline CDR1 SGHRS, CDR2 YFSETQ. V was clipped by 4 bases and J by 4 bases, with 12 bases between them. The CDR3 runs 14 residues. In DNA form, the CDR3 reads TGCGCCAGCAGCCTCGGGGGGGTTAATCAGCCCCAGCATTTT. Its protein is CASSLGGVNQPQHF. Complete variable domain (other parts from reference TRBV5-1 and TRBJ1-5): KAGVTQTPRYLIKTRGQQVTLSCSPISGHRSVSWYQQTPGQGLQFLFEYFSETQRNKGNFPGRFSGRQFSNSRSEMNVSTLELGDSALYLCASSLGGVNQPQHFGDGTRLSIL.

The genes are TRBV19 and TRBJ2-1; weak D call: TRBD2 (5 bases). This CDR3 spans 13 amino acids. Germline V gives CDR1 LNHDA, CDR2 SQIVND (reference sequence). Trimming took off 6 bases at V and 8 bases at J, with 14 bases between the two ends. CDR3: CASSDYAMDEQFF. As DNA, the CDR3 is TGTGCCAGTAGCGACTACGCCATGGATGAGCAGTTCTTC.

V usage is TRBV27 and J usage is TRBJ2-7; perhaps TRBD1 as D (7 bases). V dropped 6 bases and J dropped 3 bases, with 18 bases sitting between them. CDR1 MNHEY and CDR2 SMNVEV come from the germline V gene (reference sequence). The CDR3 loop spans 15 amino acids. The CDR3 reads CASSLTGEVIYEQYF. CDR3 coding DNA: TGTGCCAGCAGCCTCACAGGGGAGGTAATCTACGAGCAGTACTTC.

The J gene is TRBJ1-2, the V gene TRBV10-3, with 9 bases lining up with TRBD1. V lost 7 bases to trimming and J lost 4 bases; unmatched junction nucleotides: 13. The CDR3 extends over 16 amino acids. The V gene's germline CDR1 is ENHRY and CDR2 SYGVKD. CDR3 sequence: CAITPGTGTGVYGYTF. The CDR3 DNA reads as TGTGCCATCACCCCCGGGACAGGGACCGGGGTCTATGGCTACACCTTC.

By frequency in the sample, this clone is large (0.1 to 1%). The rearrangement uses TRBV30 and TRBJ2-1, with D possibly matching TRBD2 (6 bases). Trimming stripped 8 bases from V and 3 bases from J, with 8 bases between. This CDR3 has 11 residues. The germline gives CDR1 GTSNPN, CDR2 SVGIG (reference sequence). Written as DNA, the CDR3 is TGTGCCGGTAGCGGCTACAATGAGCAGTTCTTC. It codes for CAGSGYNEQFF.

The CDR3 DNA reads as TGTGCCAGCAGCTTGGTACGCGGCTACGAGCAGTACTTC. Protein sequence: CASSLVRGYEQYF. The chain joins TRBV5-4 to TRBJ2-7; D is ambiguous. The V end lost 0 bases, the J end lost 3 bases, and 7 bases lay between the germline ends. The CDR3 runs to 13 residues. CDR1 SGHNT and CDR2 YYREEE come from the germline V gene (reference sequence). Complete variable domain (other parts from reference TRBV5-4 and TRBJ2-7): ETGVTQSPTHLIKTRGQQVTLRCSSQSGHNTVSWYQQALGQGPQFIFQYYREEENGRGNFPPRFSGLQFPNYSSELNVNALELDDSALYLCASSLVRGYEQYFGPGTRLTVT.

The V gene is TRBV7-8, the J gene TRBJ2-7; the match to TRBD1 covers 11 bases. The CDR3 covers 16 residues. Per the germline V gene, CDR1 is SGHVS and CDR2 is FQNEAQ. V trimming: 4 bases; J trimming: 6 bases; junction bases outside the gene matches: 11. This chain's CDR3 is CASSSPTGTGGSEQYF. CDR3 DNA sequence: TGTGCCAGCAGCTCTCCGACCGGGACAGGGGGTTCCGAGCAGTACTTC.

This clone was seen a single time. This chain uses TRBV7-9 with TRBJ2-1; weak D call: TRBD1 (6 bases). Germline CDR1 and CDR2: SEHNR and FQNEAQ (reference sequence). The CDR3 runs 15 residues. Trimming cost V 8 bases and J 5 bases, with 19 bases left between them. CDR3 residues: CASAPGAGANNEQFF. The DNA for the CDR3 is TGTGCCAGCGCCCCTGGGGCAGGGGCCAACAATGAGCAGTTCTTC.

A few counts support this clone. The chain couples TRBV3-1 (or the pseudogene TRBV3-2) to TRBJ2-7; TRBD2 is a possible D gene (6 bases). With 2 bases removed from V and 3 bases from J, the gap between germline ends came to 8 bases. Germline CDR1 LGHDT, CDR2 YNNKEL (reference sequence). The CDR3 is 13 residues long. CDR3 sequence reads: CASSQTSHYEQYF. CDR3 DNA: TGTGCCAGCAGCCAAACTAGCCACTACGAGCAGTACTTC.

The rearrangement links TRBV6-5 to TRBJ1-3; no reliable D call. The V and J ends lost 6 bases and 0 bases respectively, with 12 bases between them. The germline CDR1 and CDR2 sequences are MNHEY and SVGAGI. This CDR3 region has 15 residues. CDR3 nucleotide sequence: TGTGCCAGCAGATCCGACACAGTCTCTGGAAACACCATATATTTT. The encoded protein is CASRSDTVSGNTIYF.

The chain links TRBV27 to TRBJ2-1, with TRBD2 matching 9 bases. With 9 bases clipped from V and 0 bases from J, the junction kept 3 bases outside the gene matches. This CDR3 is built from 14 residues. Germline values: CDR1 MNHEY, CDR2 SMNVEV (reference sequence). CDR3 nucleotide sequence: TGTGCCAGTAGGCGGGGGGGCTCCTACAATGAGCAGTTCTTC. This codes for CASRRGGSYNEQFF.

This clone was detected a few times. This chain uses TRBV7-2 with TRBJ1-1, with D perhaps matching TRBD1 (6 bases). Germline values: CDR1 SGHTA, CDR2 FQGNSA. V gave up 3 bases and J gave up 0 bases, with 14 bases separating them. The CDR3 is 16 amino acids. The CDR3 DNA is TGTGCCAGCAGCTTGTTCGGGGGGCAGGTGAACACTGAAGCTTTCTTT. Protein product: CASSLFGGQVNTEAFF.

The chain has TRBV18 and TRBJ1-5; tentative D call: TRBD1 (5 bases). The CDR3 has 15 residues. V lost 2 bases, J lost 4 bases, and 12 bases lay in between. Germline loops: CDR1 KGHSH, CDR2 LQKENI. CDR3 in amino acids: CASSPRRQNNQPQHF. In DNA, the CDR3 is TGTGCCAGCTCACCAAGGCGACAGAATAATCAGCCCCAGCATTTT.

This clone was seen ten or more times. This sequence joins TRBV4-2 and TRBJ2-1, with TRBD1 matching 7 bases. CDR3 length: 16 residues. J lost 4 bases, V lost 6 bases, and 12 bases had no gene match. Germline CDR1 LGHNA, CDR2 YNFKEQ. The CDR3 nucleotides are TGTGCCAGCAGTCCCCTGTCTGAGGGGGCTTACAATGAGCAGTTCTTC. Translation: CASSPLSEGAYNEQFF.